The next 3 T cell receptor beta chains were all read from a single sample in a study of cytomegalovirus exposure and HLA in healthy donors. Vbeta (60) and Jbeta (13) primers were used in the PCR. The repertoire was sequenced with immunoSEQ multiplex PCR; TCRdb's copy has only in-frame clones and lacks some. The sample consists of over 130,000 clones, 80% to 85% of them appearing once. The sequenced sample was PBMCs. The receptors derive from a female donor in good health and CMV-seronegative.

The chain employs TRBV11-3 and TRBJ2-2, with no clear D. This CDR3 has 12 residues. CDR1 is SGHNT, CDR2 YENEEA, per germline. Between the trimmed V and J ends, which lost 5 bases and 2 bases, there was a span of 3 bases. In nucleotides, the CDR3 is TGTGCCAGCAGCATAAACACCGGGGAGCTGTTTTTT. As protein: CASSINTGELFF. The whole variable domain, filled in from reference TRBV11-3 and TRBJ2-2, reads EAGVVQSPRYKIIEKKQPVAFWCNPISGHNTLYWYLQNLGQGPELLIRYENEEAVDDSQLPKDRFSAERLKGVDSTLKIQPAELGDSAVYLCASSINTGELFFGEGSRLTVL.

The chain joins TRBV28 to TRBJ2-7; D unresolved. Deletions cut 6 bases from V and 0 bases from J, with 12 bases between. CDR3 size: 14 residues. Germline loops: CDR1 MDHEN, CDR2 SYDVKM. CDR3 nucleotides: TGTGCCAGCAGCGAAACGTCCAGCTCCTACGAGCAGTACTTC. Its protein product is CASSETSSSYEQYF.

This clone was observed once. The chain carries TRBV28 and TRBJ2-2, with 12 bases matching TRBD1. The CDR3 is 17 residues long. V lost 0 bases and J lost 5; bases outside the gene matches: 4. CDR1 and CDR2 from the germline V gene are MDHEN and SYDVKM. For the CDR3, the DNA is TGTGCCAGCAGTTTATGGGGACAGGGGGCGAGAACCGGGGAGCTGTTTTTT. Encoded protein: CASSLWGQGARTGELFF.